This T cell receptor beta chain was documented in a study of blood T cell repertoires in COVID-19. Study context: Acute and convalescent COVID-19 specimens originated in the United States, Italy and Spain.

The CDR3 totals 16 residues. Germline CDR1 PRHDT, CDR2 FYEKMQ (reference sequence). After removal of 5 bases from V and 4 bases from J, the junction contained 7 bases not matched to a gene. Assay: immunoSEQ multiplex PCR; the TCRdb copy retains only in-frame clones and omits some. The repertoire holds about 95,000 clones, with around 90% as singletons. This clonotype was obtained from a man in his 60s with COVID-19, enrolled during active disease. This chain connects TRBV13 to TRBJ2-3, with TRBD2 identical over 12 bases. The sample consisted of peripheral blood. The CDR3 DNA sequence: TGTGCCAGCAGCGTGACTAGCGGGGGACCCCCAGATACGCAGTATTTT. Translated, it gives CASSVTSGGPPDTQYF.